The entry below describes one T cell receptor (beta chain). As yet, its antigen is unknown. The sample carries other DNA sequences with the same CDR3. These data belong to a study of shared clonotypes between healthy human individuals. Overall study results and limits: As a rule, naive subsets had a larger estimated richness than memory subsets.

Sequenced by immunoSEQ multiplex PCR; TCRdb stores in-frame clones only, minus some. The sample holds some 79,000 clones, under 65% seen once. The ends were cut back, 0 bases at V and 2 bases at J, with 6 bases in the middle. This CDR3 region has 14 residues. The germline V gene encodes CDR1 SGHKS and CDR2 YYEKEE (reference sequence). The sample was memory CD8+ T cells sorted from blood. Subset described: CD45RO+ cells pooled with CCR7-negative TemRA cells. The chain combines TRBV5-5 with TRBJ1-5; D gene unclear. This clonotype originated in a young man in good health. The CDR3 DNA reads TGTGCCAGCAGCTTGGAGGCGGGCAATCAGCCCCAGCATTTT. This encodes CASSLEAGNQPQHF.